The 30 T cell receptor beta chains given below trace back to one sample, sequenced in a study of CD8 T cells in Susac syndrome. When the RNA was reverse transcribed, random hexamers were used with an input of about 0.5 to 1 ug. In TCRdb, the immunoSEQ multiplex PCR reads were re-called with MiXCR into one record per CDR3 protein. The top ten clones hold over 0.08% of a sample with about 170,000 distinct CDR3 sequences, 80% to 95% of them seen once. Specimen: CD4+ T cells from PBMCs. The receptors stem from a human donor with multiple sclerosis.

This chain connects TRBV20-1 to TRBJ1-5, with 7 bases fitting TRBD1. Germline-derived CDR1 and CDR2 are DFQATT and SNEGSKA (reference sequence). With V trimmed by 2 bases and J by 4 bases, 2 bases remained unmatched. This CDR3 has 13 amino acids. CDR3 amino acids: CSARRRGNQPQHF. CDR3 nucleotide sequence: TGCAGTGCTAGACGCAGGGGGAATCAGCCCCAGCATTTT.

The chain links TRBV14 to TRBJ1-2; D is unresolved. Trimming shortened V by 0 bases and J by 8 bases, and 4 bases separated the two germline ends. Per germline, CDR1 SGHDN and CDR2 FVKESK. The CDR3 spans 11 residues. In DNA, the CDR3 is TGTGCCAGCAGCCAAGAGGGCGGCTACACCTTC. Protein product: CASSQEGGYTF. Drawing the rest from reference TRBV14 and TRBJ1-2, the complete variable domain is EAGVTQFPSHSVIEKGQTVTLRCDPISGHDNLYWYRRVMGKEIKFLLHFVKESKQDESGMPNNRFLAERTGGTYSTLKVQPAELEDSGVYFCASSQEGGYTFGSGTRLTVV.

The chain carries TRBV5-6 and TRBJ1-1; unclear D gene. The germline V gene has CDR1 SGHDT and CDR2 YYEEEE. The CDR3 has 13 residues. V lost 1 base and J 1 base, leaving 5 bases between the germline ends. The CDR3 is CASSLLSNTEAFF. The CDR3 DNA reads TGTGCCAGCAGCTTGTTGTCGAACACTGAAGCTTTCTTT.

The chain links TRBV20-1 to TRBJ2-3; D is undetermined. V was pared by 6 bases and J by 3 bases, with 10 bases between. The CDR3 is made up of 12 amino acids. Germline-derived CDR1 and CDR2 are DFQATT and SNEGSKA (reference sequence). The CDR3 sequence is CSASEQTDTQYF. The CDR3 DNA follows: TGCAGTGCCAGTGAGCAGACAGATACGCAGTATTTT.

The rearrangement joins TRBV15 to TRBJ2-5; D unresolved. The CDR3 totals 16 residues. Germline V CDR1 and CDR2: LNHNV, YYDKDF (reference sequence). V lost 0 bases to trimming and J lost 2 bases, with 13 bases between them. The CDR3 protein is CATSREGATSQETQYF. CDR3 coding DNA: TGTGCCACCAGCAGAGAAGGCGCGACTTCTCAAGAGACCCAGTACTTC.

The chain has TRBV30 and TRBJ1-2; 8 bases agree with TRBD1. Per germline, CDR1 GTSNPN and CDR2 SVGIG (reference sequence). This CDR3 is 11 amino acids long. V shed 3 bases, J shed 8 bases, and the junction held 2 bases outside the gene matches. The CDR3 loop reads CAWSQGAGYTF. The CDR3 nucleotides read TGTGCCTGGAGCCAGGGGGCGGGCTACACCTTC.

This rearrangement joins TRBV7-9 to TRBJ2-5; 7 bases are a match to TRBD1. Germline CDR1 is SEHNR and CDR2 is FQNEAQ (reference sequence). The V and J ends lost 5 bases and 4 bases, in that order; junction bases with no gene match: 10. The CDR3 covers 15 residues. This CDR3 reads CASSHWDSGRETQYF. The CDR3 nucleotides are TGTGCCAGCAGCCACTGGGACAGTGGGCGAGAGACCCAGTACTTC.

The chain combines TRBV19 with TRBJ2-1, with a possible D match to TRBD1 (5 bases). The CDR3 has 13 residues. Trimming took 7 bases from V and 4 from J, leaving 11 bases between them. CDR1 and CDR2 from the germline V gene are LNHDA and SQIVND (reference sequence). In DNA, the CDR3 is TGTGCCAGTACACAGGTGGGTTACAATGAGCAGTTCTTC. The encoded protein is CASTQVGYNEQFF.

V gene TRBV5-1 combines with J gene TRBJ2-1; D remains unclear. V was shortened by 4 bases and J by 10 bases, with 15 bases between the two germline ends. This CDR3 comprises 13 residues. Germline loops: CDR1 SGHRS, CDR2 YFSETQ. CDR3 coding DNA: TGCGCCAGCAGCCCCCCGGGTTTTGGAGAGCAGTTCTTC. Its protein is CASSPPGFGEQFF.

This chain links TRBV20-1 with TRBJ2-3; the D is unclear. The CDR3 consists of 13 residues. The V gene's germline CDR1 is DFQATT and CDR2 SNEGSKA (reference sequence). The V and J ends lost 6 bases and 1 base respectively, with 11 bases between them. In DNA form, the CDR3 reads TGCAGTGCAACGGACCCGGGCACAGATACGCAGTATTTT. Translating gives CSATDPGTDTQYF.

The V gene is TRBV5-4, the J gene TRBJ1-2; no clear D. The V and J ends lost 4 bases and 3 bases respectively, with 10 bases between them. The CDR3 covers 13 residues. CDR1 is SGHNT, CDR2 YYREEE, per germline (reference sequence). The CDR3 nucleotides read TGTGCCAGCAGCCCCCTCGGCCACTATGGCTACACCTTC. As protein: CASSPLGHYGYTF. Based on the CDR3 plus reference TRBV5-4 and TRBJ1-2, the full variable domain is ETGVTQSPTHLIKTRGQQVTLRCSSQSGHNTVSWYQQALGQGPQFIFQYYREEENGRGNFPPRFSGLQFPNYSSELNVNALELDDSALYLCASSPLGHYGYTFGSGTRLTVV.

This chain uses TRBV27 with TRBJ1-1; D not resolved. CDR1 is MNHEY and CDR2 is SMNVEV in the germline V gene (reference sequence). V lost 6 bases and J lost 1, with 9 bases in between. The CDR3 totals 13 residues. CDR3 in amino acids: CASRVVWNTEAFF. Written as DNA, the CDR3 is TGTGCCAGCAGGGTCGTCTGGAACACTGAAGCTTTCTTT.

This clonotype appeared a single time. The chain employs TRBV3-1 and TRBJ2-1; D is perhaps TRBD1 (5 bases). This CDR3 contains 13 residues. Germline V CDR1 and CDR2: LGHDT, YNNKEL (reference sequence). V lost 7 bases and J lost 12, with 19 bases in between. DNA of the CDR3: TGTGCCAGCACCTCGACTGGGGCGCCTCGGCAGTTCTTC. It translates to CASTSTGAPRQFF.

The chain employs TRBV6-5 and TRBJ2-5, with 7 bases that match TRBD1. J gave up 2 bases and V 5 bases, and 8 bases lay outside the gene matches. This CDR3 comprises 15 residues. Looked up from germline, CDR1 is MNHEY and CDR2 is SVGAGI. Here the CDR3 reads CASSTLGQPQETQYF. In DNA, the CDR3 is TGTGCCAGCAGTACCTTGGGACAGCCTCAAGAGACCCAGTACTTC.

The rearrangement links TRBV7-2 to TRBJ2-7; 12 bases match TRBD2. The CDR3 covers 17 residues. The V and J ends lost 1 base and 2 bases, in that order; junction bases with no gene match: 6. Germline CDR1 SGHTA, CDR2 FQGNSA. The CDR3 nucleotides read TGTGCCAGCAGCTTAGATCGAAGACTAGCGGGGGCCTACGAGCAGTACTTC. Translating gives CASSLDRRLAGAYEQYF.

The count of this clonotype is one. The gene calls are TRBV7-2 and TRBJ2-7; 8 positions match TRBD2. The germline V gene has CDR1 SGHTA and CDR2 FQGNSA. Trimming took 3 bases from V and 2 from J; bases not matched to a gene: 6. The CDR3 contains 15 residues. CDR3: CASSLGLGPTYEQYF. CDR3 nucleotide sequence: TGTGCCAGCAGCTTGGGACTAGGGCCGACCTACGAGCAGTACTTC.

The chain uses TRBV2 and TRBJ2-7; tentatively, D is TRBD1 or TRBD2 (5 bases each). The CDR3 has 12 amino acids. V was cut by 4 bases and J by 6 bases, with 10 bases left in between. CDR1 SNHLY and CDR2 FYNNEI come from the germline V gene. CDR3 residues: CASSVGGGEQYF. Here the CDR3 DNA reads TGTGCCAGCAGTGTTGGGGGTGGCGAGCAGTACTTC. The full variable domain, with the rest looked up from reference TRBV2 and TRBJ2-7, is EPEVTQTPSHQVTQMGQEVILRCVPISNHLYFYWYRQILGQKVEFLVSFYNNEISEKSEIFDDQFSVERPDGSNFTLKIRSTKLEDSAMYFCASSVGGGEQYFGPGTRLTVT.

V usage is TRBV6-1 and J usage is TRBJ2-6, with unresolved D. Trimming shortened V by 7 bases and J by 2 bases, and 3 bases separated the two germline ends. Germline loops: CDR1 MNHNS, CDR2 SASEGT. The length of the CDR3 is 12 residues. The CDR3 sequence: CASTPGANVLTF. In nucleotides, the CDR3 is TGTGCCAGCACCCCTGGGGCCAACGTCCTGACTTTC.

The rearrangement joins TRBV2 to TRBJ2-5; possibly TRBD2 for D (6 bases). Looked up from germline, CDR1 is SNHLY and CDR2 is FYNNEI. This CDR3 contains 14 residues. Trimming took off 3 bases at V and 5 bases at J, with 13 bases between the two ends. In DNA, the CDR3 is TGTGCCAGCAGTGACGGAGGGAGCAGGGAGACCCAGTACTTC. This codes for CASSDGGSRETQYF.

V and J are TRBV7-2 and TRBJ2-1; 9 nucleotides line up with TRBD2. Germline V gene data show CDR1 as SGHTA and CDR2 as FQGNSA. The CDR3 contains 15 residues. The ends lost 3 bases at V and 9 bases at J; junction bases unmatched: 9. The CDR3 nucleotides read TGTGCCAGCAGCTTTTCCCTAGCGGGAAGGAGTGAGCAGTTCTTC. It translates to CASSFSLAGRSEQFF.

This chain connects TRBV6-1 to TRBJ2-1; maybe TRBD2 (5 bases). The V end lost 2 bases, the J end lost 10 bases, and 9 bases lay between the germline ends. Germline lookup yields CDR1 MNHNS and CDR2 SASEGT. This CDR3 region has 12 residues. The CDR3, as DNA: TGTGCCAGCAGTGAACGGACTCGAGAGCAGTTCTTC. This translates into CASSERTREQFF.

This chain links TRBV20-1 with TRBJ1-1; no firm D call. Germline V gene data show CDR1 as DFQATT and CDR2 as SNEGSKA (reference sequence). The V end lost 3 bases, the J end lost 1 base, and 15 bases lay between the germline ends. This CDR3 has 15 residues. CDR3 region: CSASGRAGGNTEAFF. The CDR3 DNA follows: TGCAGTGCTAGTGGCCGTGCAGGTGGGAACACTGAAGCTTTCTTT.

The chain joins TRBV28 to TRBJ1-5; 7 bases are a match to TRBD1. The germline gives CDR1 MDHEN, CDR2 SYDVKM. The CDR3 sequence is 15 residues long. V gave up 3 bases and J gave up 1 base; unmatched junction bases: 3. CDR3 loop: CASSLGQQSNQPQHF. For the CDR3, the DNA is TGTGCCAGCAGTTTGGGACAGCAAAGCAATCAGCCCCAGCATTTT.

The J gene is TRBJ2-2, the V gene TRBV30; TRBD2 matches 15 bases. This CDR3 contains 15 residues. Per the germline V gene, CDR1 is GTSNPN and CDR2 is SVGIG (reference sequence). Trimming removed 4 bases from V and 6 bases from J; junction bases left unmatched: 3. The CDR3 reads CAWTGLAGGPGELFF. CDR3 nucleotides: TGTGCCTGGACCGGACTAGCGGGAGGGCCCGGGGAGCTGTTTTTT. Variable domain in full (rest from reference TRBV30 and TRBJ2-2): SQTIHQWPATLVQPVGSPLSLECTVEGTSNPNLYWYRQAAGRGLQLLFYSVGIGQISSEVPQNLSASRPQDRQFILSSKKLLLSDSGFYLCAWTGLAGGPGELFFGEGSRLTVL.

This clonotype came up once. The chain combines TRBV7-8 with TRBJ2-7; D may be TRBD1 or TRBD2 (5 bases each). V was cut by 6 bases and J by 6 bases, with 18 bases left in between. Germline V CDR1 and CDR2: SGHVS, FQNEAQ. CDR3 length equals 14 residues. CDR3 residues: CASRRDRMGSEQYF. As DNA, the CDR3 is TGTGCCAGCAGACGGGACCGTATGGGTTCCGAGCAGTACTTC.

J is TRBJ1-5 and V is TRBV7-9; D uncertain. Germline CDR1 and CDR2: SEHNR and FQNEAQ (reference sequence). CDR3 length: 16 residues. V dropped 5 bases and J dropped 0 bases, with 14 bases sitting between them. For the CDR3, the DNA is TGTGCCAGCAGCCAAGGTGCCGCCGATAGCAATCAGCCCCAGCATTTT. This translates into CASSQGAADSNQPQHF.

CDR3 coding DNA: TGTGCCAGCAGTTTATTTCAGAACTATGGCTACACCTTC. It is translated as CASSLFQNYGYTF. This chain connects TRBV12-3 or TRBV12-4 to TRBJ1-2; D call uncertain. V was pared by 2 bases and J by 2 bases, with 6 bases between. The CDR3 length is 13 residues.

V and J are TRBV3-1 and TRBJ1-4; D uncertain. Germline CDR1 is LGHDT and CDR2 is YNNKEL (reference sequence). The V gene lost 4 bases and the J gene lost 8 bases, with 8 bases spanning the gap. This CDR3 is built from 12 residues. The CDR3 loop is CASSPAREKLFF. The CDR3 DNA is TGTGCCAGCAGCCCCGCGCGGGAAAAACTGTTTTTT.

This chain links TRBV29-1 with TRBJ1-1, with D hard to call. Germline V gene lookup returns CDR1 SQVTM and CDR2 ANQGSEA. CDR3 length equals 12 residues. V lost 7 bases and J lost 1, with 10 bases in between. CDR3 bases: TGCAGCGGACAACAATCGAACACTGAAGCTTTCTTT. It translates to CSGQQSNTEAFF.

This chain connects TRBV3-1 to TRBJ2-2; 8 bases are shared with TRBD1. The CDR3 is 15 residues long. V shed 1 base, J shed 3 bases, and the junction held 1 base outside the gene matches. CDR1 is LGHDT, CDR2 YNNKEL, per germline (reference sequence). CDR3 sequence: CASSQGTGYTGELFF. CDR3 DNA: TGTGCCAGCAGCCAAGGGACAGGGTACACCGGGGAGCTGTTTTTT.